The 30 T cell receptor beta chains below come from one sample, sequenced in a study of cytotoxic CD8 clonotypes in ibrutinib-treated CLL. Method: immunoSEQ multiplex PCR; TCRdb's copy keeps in-frame clones and lacks some. The data hold about 50,000 clones, with roughly 57% observed a single time. The sample in question was PBMCs, obtained after 24 months of ibrutinib treatment. The source is a human donor with chronic lymphocytic leukemia.

This clone was picked up many times. J is TRBJ1-3 and V is TRBV6-1, with D tentatively TRBD1 (5 bases). The CDR3 contains 14 residues. The germline V gene encodes CDR1 MNHNS and CDR2 SASEGT. Trimming pared 3 bases from V and 4 bases from J, leaving 10 bases between. CDR3 sequence reads: CASSDGATGNTIYF. CDR3 in DNA: TGTGCCAGCAGTGATGGGGCTACCGGAAACACCATATATTTT.

This clone was seen more than once but under ten times. V is TRBV11-3 and J is TRBJ2-1; possibly TRBD2 for D (6 bases). Germline V gene lookup returns CDR1 SGHNT and CDR2 YENEEA. This CDR3 contains 14 residues. With 1 base removed from V and 2 bases from J, the gap between germline ends came to 6 bases. As DNA, the CDR3 is TGTGCCAGCAGCTTAGCGGGGGCCTACAATGAGCAGTTCTTC. This encodes CASSLAGAYNEQFF.

The chain has TRBV14 and TRBJ2-3; D tentatively reads TRBD1 or TRBD2 (5 bases each). Germline loops: CDR1 SGHDN, CDR2 FVKESK. Trimming took off 1 base at V and 0 bases at J, with 14 bases between the two ends. The CDR3 runs 17 residues. The CDR3 loop is CASSQALGTESTDTQYF. The CDR3, as DNA: TGTGCCAGCAGCCAAGCGCTGGGGACCGAAAGCACAGATACGCAGTATTTT.

The CDR3 is CASSEGGLAQPQHF. The CDR3 DNA reads as TGTGCCAGCAGTGAAGGGGGGTTGGCTCAGCCCCAGCATTTT. This rearrangement joins TRBV6-1 to TRBJ1-5; weak D call: TRBD1 (5 bases). V was clipped by 1 base and J by 6 bases, with 10 bases between them. Germline V lookup: CDR1 MNHNS, CDR2 SASEGT. The CDR3 contains 14 residues.

This chain joins TRBV5-1 and TRBJ2-2; 9 bases match TRBD1. Germline V gene sequence: CDR1 SGHRS, CDR2 YFSETQ. The CDR3 totals 14 residues. V trimming: 4 bases; J trimming: 6 bases; junction bases outside the gene matches: 4. CDR3 in DNA: TGCGCCAGCAGCCCGGACAGGGGAGCCGGGGAGCTGTTTTTT. It is translated as CASSPDRGAGELFF.

This clone appeared once. Other DNA sequences in this specimen translate into the identical CDR3. The rearrangement joins TRBV10-1 to TRBJ1-1, with D possibly TRBD1 on 6 matching bases. The CDR3 totals 11 residues. The V and J ends lost 6 bases and 6 bases respectively, with 8 bases between them. Germline V gene lookup returns CDR1 WNHNN and CDR2 SYGVQD (reference sequence). CDR3 loop: CASSGGSEAFF. CDR3 nucleotides: TGCGCCAGCAGCGGGGGCTCTGAAGCTTTCTTT.

This clone was detected only once. The chain carries TRBV27 and TRBJ2-5; TRBD2 agrees at 10 bases. Germline V gene lookup returns CDR1 MNHEY and CDR2 SMNVEV (reference sequence). J was trimmed by 4 bases and V by 3 bases; bases with no gene match: 2. The length of the CDR3 is 14 residues. DNA for the CDR3: TGTGCCAGCAGTTTCTTAGCGGGGGGAGAGACCCAGTACTTC. As protein: CASSFLAGGETQYF.

The chain combines TRBV6-5 with TRBJ2-3; D unresolved. CDR3 length: 13 amino acids. V lost 5 bases and J 2 bases, leaving 8 bases between the germline ends. CDR1 and CDR2 (germline): MNHEY, SVGAGI. CDR3 sequence: CASSGQVTDTQYF. DNA for the CDR3: TGTGCCAGCAGTGGCCAGGTCACAGATACGCAGTATTTT.

The gene calls are TRBV2 and TRBJ2-2; D ambiguous. The CDR3 has 15 residues. Germline CDR1 reads SNHLY; CDR2 reads FYNNEI. V was clipped by 7 bases and J by 0 bases, with 12 bases between them. CDR3 amino acids: CASTKRLTNTGELFF. CDR3 coding DNA: TGTGCCAGCACCAAGCGTCTGACGAACACCGGGGAGCTGTTTTTT.

The J gene is TRBJ1-5, the V gene TRBV7-9; D is unclear. The CDR3 contains 14 residues. The germline gives CDR1 SEHNR, CDR2 FQNEAQ (reference sequence). Trimming pared 1 base from V and 4 bases from J, leaving 8 bases between. The CDR3: CASSLEGLNQPQHF. The CDR3 nucleotides read TGTGCCAGCAGCTTAGAGGGTTTAAATCAGCCCCAGCATTTT. Complete variable domain (other parts from reference TRBV7-9 and TRBJ1-5): DTGVSQNPRHKITKRGQNVTFRCDPISEHNRLYWYRQTLGQGPEFLTYFQNEAQLEKSRLLSDRFSAERPKGSFSTLEIQRTEQGDSAMYLCASSLEGLNQPQHFGDGTRLSIL.

The chain carries TRBV7-9 and TRBJ1-1, with D perhaps matching TRBD1 (6 bases). The CDR3 length is 12 residues. Trimming shortened V by 5 bases and J by 4 bases, and 8 bases separated the two germline ends. Germline V gene lookup returns CDR1 SEHNR and CDR2 FQNEAQ (reference sequence). CDR3 in amino acids: CASSLRGTEAFF. In DNA form, the CDR3 reads TGTGCCAGCAGCCTCAGGGGCACTGAAGCTTTCTTT.

The table lists this clone with a few counts. The chain has TRBV5-1 and TRBJ2-1; no reliable D call. From germline, CDR1 is SGHRS and CDR2 YFSETQ. V was trimmed by 4 bases and J by 6 bases, leaving 14 bases between them. CDR3 length: 14 amino acids. This CDR3 reads CASSPGLRSNEQFF. The CDR3 DNA is TGCGCCAGCAGCCCGGGCCTCCGGAGCAATGAGCAGTTCTTC.

This clone has a handful of counts. The chain links TRBV29-1 to TRBJ2-5; 8 nucleotides align to TRBD2. The CDR3 runs 13 residues. V shed 5 bases, J shed 5 bases, and the junction held 7 bases outside the gene matches. Germline CDR1 reads SQVTM; CDR2 reads ANQGSEA. CDR3 DNA: TGCAGCGTTCTTCAGGCTAGCGGGGAGACCCAGTACTTC. Translating gives CSVLQASGETQYF.

V gene TRBV7-9 combines with J gene TRBJ2-2; no clear D. Between the trimmed V and J ends, which lost 1 base and 4 bases, there was a span of 7 bases. In germline, CDR1 is SEHNR, CDR2 FQNEAQ (reference sequence). CDR3 length: 14 amino acids. In nucleotides, the CDR3 is TGTGCCAGCAGCTTAGGGAAGACCACCGGGGAGCTGTTTTTT. This sequence encodes CASSLGKTTGELFF.

The V call is TRBV15, the J call TRBJ2-3; D is unclear. The CDR3 runs 14 residues. The germline CDR1 and CDR2 sequences are LNHNV and YYDKDF (reference sequence). The ends were cut back, 3 bases at V and 6 bases at J, with 13 bases in the middle. Written as DNA, the CDR3 is TGTGCCACCAGCAGGTCTCCGGCAAGGGATACGCAGTATTTT. It is translated as CATSRSPARDTQYF. Full variable domain (missing parts from reference TRBV15 and TRBJ2-3): DAMVIQNPRYQVTQFGKPVTLSCSQTLNHNVMYWYQQKSSQAPKLLFHYYDKDFNNEADTPDNFQSRRPNTSFCFLDIRSPGLGDTAMYLCATSRSPARDTQYFGPGTRLTVL.

This clone was recorded many times. CDR3 protein: CASSVTGSEREQYF. Here the CDR3 DNA reads TGTGCCAGCAGTGTGACAGGGTCTGAGAGGGAGCAGTACTTC. The chain carries TRBV6-1 and TRBJ2-7, with TRBD1 matching over 7 bases. Germline CDR1 reads MNHNS; CDR2 reads SASEGT. This CDR3 spans 14 amino acids. With 4 bases clipped from V and 7 bases from J, the junction kept 10 bases outside the gene matches.

The chain recombines TRBV5-4 with TRBJ2-5; 10 nucleotides match TRBD2. J was trimmed by 4 bases and V by 1 base; bases with no gene match: 10. The length of the CDR3 is 17 residues. The germline CDR1 and CDR2 sequences are SGHNT and YYREEE (reference sequence). CDR3 loop: CASSLQLAGRGGETQYF. The CDR3 nucleotides are TGTGCCAGCAGCTTGCAACTAGCGGGGAGGGGGGGAGAGACCCAGTACTTC.

This clone was observed a few times. The CDR3 DNA reads TGCAGCACCTCTCCTAGCGGGGGGGCCACAGATACGCAGTATTTT. Translating gives CSTSPSGGATDTQYF. This chain uses TRBV29-1 with TRBJ2-3; 12 nucleotides match TRBD2. This CDR3 is 15 amino acids long. Germline V gene data show CDR1 as SQVTM and CDR2 as ANQGSEA. Losses at the gene ends were 8 bases for V and 2 bases for J; bases not matched to a gene: 8.

This clone appeared many times. This sequence joins TRBV6-1 and TRBJ2-7; TRBD2 is a possible D gene (7 bases). Trimming cost V 0 bases and J 3 bases, with 30 bases left between them. Germline V gene data show CDR1 as MNHNS and CDR2 as SASEGT. The CDR3 has 21 amino acids. The DNA of the CDR3 is TGTGCCAGCAGTGAAGCGGGATTGGGCTTCGGGAGGCCCAGGGGAGACTACGAGCAGTACTTC. This sequence encodes CASSEAGLGFGRPRGDYEQYF.

The rearrangement joins TRBV27 to TRBJ1-2, with D perhaps TRBD1 (5 bases). Germline loops: CDR1 MNHEY, CDR2 SMNVEV (reference sequence). Trimming cost V 5 bases and J 4 bases, with 11 bases left between them. The CDR3 is 13 residues long. The CDR3 region is CASSAIDSYGYTF. Written as DNA, the CDR3 is TGTGCCAGCAGTGCTATCGACAGCTATGGCTACACCTTC.

The chain has TRBV6-1 and TRBJ2-2; no firm D call. V shed 2 bases and J shed 2 bases, with 3 bases lying between them. CDR1 and CDR2 (germline): MNHNS, SASEGT. The CDR3 is 13 residues long. CDR3 sequence reads: CASSEPNTGELFF. The CDR3 region has the DNA TGTGCCAGCAGTGAACCTAACACCGGGGAGCTGTTTTTT.

This clone was observed a few times. A junction end diverges from the germline sequence, so it may reflect a read error. Other DNA sequences in the sample encode the same CDR3. CDR3 residues: CASSQAPGTVDSYTF. The CDR3 nucleotides read TGCGCCAGCAGCCAAGCCCCGGGGACAGTAGATAGCTACACCTTC. The V call is TRBV5-4, the J call TRBJ1-2, with 7 bases that match TRBD1. Germline V lookup: CDR1 SGHNT, CDR2 YYREEE (reference sequence). The CDR3 length is 15 residues.

The chain carries TRBV4-2 and TRBJ1-2, with 10 positions matching TRBD1. Looked up from germline, CDR1 is LGHNA and CDR2 is YNFKEQ. V shed 2 bases, J shed 5 bases, and the junction held 2 bases outside the gene matches. This CDR3 is 14 amino acids long. Here the CDR3 reads CASSQPGQGYGYTF. CDR3 bases: TGTGCCAGCAGCCAACCGGGACAGGGGTATGGCTACACCTTC.

This clone was detected once. The same CDR3 also results from other DNA sequences found in this sample. In DNA, the CDR3 is TGTGCCAGTAGTACCCGGGTCTATGGCTACACCTTC. This sequence encodes CASSTRVYGYTF. This rearrangement joins TRBV19 to TRBJ1-2; D not resolved. The CDR3 sequence is 12 residues long. The germline CDR1 and CDR2 sequences are LNHDA and SQIVND (reference sequence). V lost 4 bases to trimming and J lost 4 bases, with 7 bases between them.

The genes are TRBV7-6 and TRBJ2-3; 12 bases fit TRBD1. CDR1 and CDR2 from the germline V gene are SGHVS and FNYEAQ. The length of the CDR3 is 16 residues. V lost 3 bases, J lost 10 bases, and 11 bases stayed unmatched. CDR3 DNA sequence: TGTGCCAGCAGCTTCGGGGGCGGGACAGGGGGCGCTCCGCAGTATTTT. Translated: CASSFGGGTGGAPQYF.

V and J are TRBV5-1 and TRBJ2-7; a weak D match, TRBD1 (5 bases). The CDR3 runs to 13 residues. Germline CDR1 reads SGHRS; CDR2 reads YFSETQ. The V gene lost 3 bases and the J gene lost 0 bases, with 7 bases spanning the gap. The CDR3 coding sequence is TGCGCCAGCAGCTCGGACAACTCCTACGAGCAGTACTTC. It codes for CASSSDNSYEQYF.

This clone was counted a few times. The V gene is TRBV7-8, the J gene TRBJ2-2; D gene unclear. This CDR3 is built from 16 residues. Between the trimmed V and J ends, which lost 5 bases and 1 base, there was a span of 14 bases. The germline gives CDR1 SGHVS, CDR2 FQNEAQ. The CDR3 sequence: CASSQARRLNTGELFF. In DNA, the CDR3 is TGTGCCAGCAGCCAGGCACGGCGACTGAACACCGGGGAGCTGTTTTTT. Combining the CDR3 with reference TRBV7-8 and TRBJ2-2 gives the whole variable domain GAGVSQSPRYKVAKRGQDVALRCDPISGHVSLFWYQQALGQGPEFLTYFQNEAQLDKSGLPSDRFFAERPEGSVSTLKIQRTQQEDSAVYLCASSQARRLNTGELFFGEGSRLTVL.

This clone was counted between two and nine times. CDR3 protein: CASSLPGQPQHF. The CDR3 region has the DNA TGTGCCAGCAGCCTACCAGGTCAGCCCCAGCATTTT. The chain uses TRBV6-5 and TRBJ1-5, with D unresolved. This CDR3 comprises 12 residues. Trimming shortened V by 6 bases and J by 6 bases, and 9 bases separated the two germline ends. In germline, CDR1 is MNHEY, CDR2 SVGAGI.

This chain uses TRBV9 with TRBJ2-5, with 7 bases lining up with TRBD1. The CDR3 runs to 13 residues. CDR1 and CDR2 (germline): SGDLS, YYNGEE. V was clipped by 4 bases and J by 4 bases; unmatched bases: 4. This CDR3 is CASSTGVGETQYF. In DNA form, the CDR3 reads TGTGCCAGCAGCACAGGGGTGGGAGAGACCCAGTACTTC.

The chain couples TRBV5-1 to TRBJ2-7; D perhaps matches TRBD2 (6 bases). Trimming stripped 0 bases from V and 1 base from J, with 11 bases between. CDR1 is SGHRS and CDR2 is YFSETQ in the germline V gene. This CDR3 contains 15 residues. The CDR3 DNA reads as TGCGCCAGCAGCTTGGGAGGAGGGGTATCCTACGAGCAGTACTTC. The encoded protein is CASSLGGGVSYEQYF.